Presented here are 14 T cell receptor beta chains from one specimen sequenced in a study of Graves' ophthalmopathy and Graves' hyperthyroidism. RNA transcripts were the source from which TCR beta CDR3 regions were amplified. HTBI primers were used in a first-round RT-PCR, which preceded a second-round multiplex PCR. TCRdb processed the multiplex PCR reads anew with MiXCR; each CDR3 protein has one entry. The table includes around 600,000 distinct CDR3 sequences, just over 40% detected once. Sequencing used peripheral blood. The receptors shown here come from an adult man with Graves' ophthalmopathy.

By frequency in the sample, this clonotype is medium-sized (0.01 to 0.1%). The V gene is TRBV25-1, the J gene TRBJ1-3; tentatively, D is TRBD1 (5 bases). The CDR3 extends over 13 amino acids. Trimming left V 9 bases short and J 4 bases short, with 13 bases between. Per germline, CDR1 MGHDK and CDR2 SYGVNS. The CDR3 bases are TGTGCCAGGGTAGGGGCGTGGGGAAACACCATATATTTT. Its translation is CARVGAWGNTIYF.

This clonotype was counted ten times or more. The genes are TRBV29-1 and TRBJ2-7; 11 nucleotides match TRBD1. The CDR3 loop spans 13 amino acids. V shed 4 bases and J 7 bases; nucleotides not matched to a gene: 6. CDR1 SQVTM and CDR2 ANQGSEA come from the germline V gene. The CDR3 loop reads CSVVGTGGWEQYF. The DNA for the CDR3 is TGCAGCGTTGTGGGGACAGGGGGATGGGAGCAGTACTTC.

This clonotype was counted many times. The chain's CDR3 is CASSGLPVDSNQPQHF. CDR3 nucleotides: TGTGCCAGCAGTGGCCTCCCGGTGGACAGTAATCAGCCCCAGCATTTT. The chain links TRBV2 to TRBJ1-5; the D gene is possibly TRBD1 (6 bases). Per the germline V gene, CDR1 is SNHLY and CDR2 is FYNNEI. The CDR3 is 16 amino acids. V was shortened by 4 bases and J by 4 bases, with 17 bases between the two germline ends.

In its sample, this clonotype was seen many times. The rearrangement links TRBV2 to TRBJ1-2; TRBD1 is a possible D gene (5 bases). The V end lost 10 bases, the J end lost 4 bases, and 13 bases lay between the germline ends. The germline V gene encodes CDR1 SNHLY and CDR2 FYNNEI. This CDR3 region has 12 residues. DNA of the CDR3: TGTGCCACCCAGGGAGATCGCTATGGCTACACCTTC. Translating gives CATQGDRYGYTF.

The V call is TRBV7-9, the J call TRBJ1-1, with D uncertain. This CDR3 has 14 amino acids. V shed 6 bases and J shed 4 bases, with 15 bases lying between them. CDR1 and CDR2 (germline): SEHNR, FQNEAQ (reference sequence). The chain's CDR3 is CASSFGVVGTEAFF. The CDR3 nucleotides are TGTGCCAGCAGTTTTGGGGTAGTAGGCACTGAAGCTTTCTTT.

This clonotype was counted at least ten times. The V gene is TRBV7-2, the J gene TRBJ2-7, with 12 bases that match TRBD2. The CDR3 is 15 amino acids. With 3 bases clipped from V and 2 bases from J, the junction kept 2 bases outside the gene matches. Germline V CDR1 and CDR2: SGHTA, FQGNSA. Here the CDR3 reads CASSFRLAGAYEQYF. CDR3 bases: TGTGCCAGCAGCTTTCGACTAGCGGGAGCCTACGAGCAGTACTTC. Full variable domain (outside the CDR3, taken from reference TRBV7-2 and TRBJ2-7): GAGVSQSPSNKVTEKGKDVELRCDPISGHTALYWYRQSLGQGLEFLIYFQGNSAPDKSGLPSDRFSAERTGGSVSTLTIQRTQQEDSAVYLCASSFRLAGAYEQYFGPGTRLTVT.

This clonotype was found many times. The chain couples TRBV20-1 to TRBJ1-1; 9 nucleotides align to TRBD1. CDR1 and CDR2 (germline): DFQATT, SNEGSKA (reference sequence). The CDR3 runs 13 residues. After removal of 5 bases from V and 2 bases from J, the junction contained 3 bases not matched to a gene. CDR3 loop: CSAWTGVNTEAFF. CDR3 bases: TGCAGTGCTTGGACAGGGGTTAACACTGAAGCTTTCTTT.

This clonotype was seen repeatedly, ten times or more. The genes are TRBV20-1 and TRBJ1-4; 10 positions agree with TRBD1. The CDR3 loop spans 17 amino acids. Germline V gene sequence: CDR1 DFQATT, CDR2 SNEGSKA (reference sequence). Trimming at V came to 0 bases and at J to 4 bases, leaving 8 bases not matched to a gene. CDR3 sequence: CSARDLTGGADNEKLFF. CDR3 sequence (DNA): TGCAGTGCTAGAGACCTGACAGGGGGCGCAGATAATGAAAAACTGTTTTTT.

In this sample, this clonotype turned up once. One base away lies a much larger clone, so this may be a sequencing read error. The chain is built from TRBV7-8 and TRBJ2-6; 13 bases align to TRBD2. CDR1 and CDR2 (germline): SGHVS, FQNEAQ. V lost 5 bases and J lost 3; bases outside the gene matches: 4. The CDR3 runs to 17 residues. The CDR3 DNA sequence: TGTGCCAGCAGCGGACTAGCGGGAGTAAATGGGGCCAACGTCCTGACTTTC. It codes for CASSGLAGVNGANVLTF.

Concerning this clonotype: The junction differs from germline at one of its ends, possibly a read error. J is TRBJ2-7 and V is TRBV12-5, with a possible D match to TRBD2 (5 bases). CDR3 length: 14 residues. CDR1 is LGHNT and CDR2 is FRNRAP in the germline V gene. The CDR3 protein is CAGGKVTGTYEQYF. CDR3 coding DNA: TGTGCTGGTGGGAAGGTGACGGGGACCTACGAGCAGTACTTC.

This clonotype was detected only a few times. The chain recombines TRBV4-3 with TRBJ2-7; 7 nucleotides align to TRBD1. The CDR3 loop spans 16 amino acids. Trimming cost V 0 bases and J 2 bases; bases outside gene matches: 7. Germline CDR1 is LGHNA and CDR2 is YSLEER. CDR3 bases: TGCGCCAGCAGCCAAGATCTCCAGGGGGTCCCCTACGAGCAGTACTTC. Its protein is CASSQDLQGVPYEQYF.

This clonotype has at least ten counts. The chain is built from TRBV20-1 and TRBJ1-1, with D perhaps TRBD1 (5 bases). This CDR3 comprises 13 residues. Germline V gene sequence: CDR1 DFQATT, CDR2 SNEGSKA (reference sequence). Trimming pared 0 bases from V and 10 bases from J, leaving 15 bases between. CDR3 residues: CSAREGAGRVAFF. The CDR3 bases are TGCAGTGCTAGAGAAGGGGCCGGACGCGTAGCTTTCTTT.

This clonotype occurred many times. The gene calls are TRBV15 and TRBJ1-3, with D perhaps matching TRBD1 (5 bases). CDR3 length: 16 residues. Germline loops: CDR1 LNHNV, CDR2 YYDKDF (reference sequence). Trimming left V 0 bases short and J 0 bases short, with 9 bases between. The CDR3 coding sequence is TGTGCCACCAGCAGAGATGCGGACACCTCTGGAAACACCATATATTTT. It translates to CATSRDADTSGNTIYF.

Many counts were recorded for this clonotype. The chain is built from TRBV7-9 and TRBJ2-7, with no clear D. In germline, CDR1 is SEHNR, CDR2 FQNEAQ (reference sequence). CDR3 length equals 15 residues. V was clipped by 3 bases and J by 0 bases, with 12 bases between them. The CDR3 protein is CASSFQQFPSYEQYF. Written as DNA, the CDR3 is TGTGCCAGCAGCTTTCAACAGTTCCCCTCCTACGAGCAGTACTTC.